One sample yielded the 21 T cell receptor beta chains listed below, sequenced in a study of blood T cell repertoires in COVID-19. The repertoire was sequenced with immunoSEQ multiplex PCR; TCRdb's copy has only in-frame clones and lacks some. The data contain approximately 300,000 clones, around nine tenths of them seen just once; the ten biggest clones take up around 11%. Source material: peripheral blood. These receptors were collected from a young woman with COVID-19, enrolled during active disease.

The chain's CDR3 is CASSVTDNQETQYF. The CDR3 nucleotides are TGTGCCAGCAGCGTAACTGACAACCAAGAGACCCAGTACTTC. This chain uses TRBV9 with TRBJ2-5; D is unresolved. Germline V lookup: CDR1 SGDLS, CDR2 YYNGEE. The CDR3 is 14 residues long. The ends were cut back, 1 base at V and 0 bases at J, with 7 bases in the middle.

This sequence joins TRBV5-1 and TRBJ2-7; no definite D call. CDR1 and CDR2 from the germline V gene are SGHRS and YFSETQ. The germline V and J ends were trimmed by 0 bases and 4 bases, with 14 bases remaining between them. This CDR3 comprises 15 residues. The CDR3 DNA sequence: TGCGCCAGCAGCTTGGAAACGCGGTTCGGATACGAGCAGTACTTC. It is translated as CASSLETRFGYEQYF.

For the CDR3, the DNA is TGTGCCACCAGTGACACGGGCAATCAGCCCCAGCATTTT. This codes for CATSDTGNQPQHF. The chain is built from TRBV24-1 and TRBJ1-5; D remains ambiguous. Germline loops: CDR1 KGHDR, CDR2 SFDVKD. This CDR3 comprises 13 residues. Trimming took off 4 bases at V and 2 bases at J, with 5 bases between the two ends.

This chain joins TRBV3-1 (or the pseudogene TRBV3-2) and TRBJ2-1; 9 nucleotides agree with TRBD2. Germline-derived CDR1 and CDR2 are LGHDT and YNNKEL (reference sequence). This CDR3 is 15 amino acids long. With 6 bases clipped from V and 7 bases from J, the junction kept 10 bases outside the gene matches. In nucleotides, the CDR3 is TGTGCCAGCAGAGGGGCGGGAGGGCCAGGGAATGAGCAGTTCTTC. Protein: CASRGAGGPGNEQFF.

The CDR3: CASSRLRDSYGYTF. CDR3 DNA: TGTGCCAGCTCACGACTCCGGGACAGCTATGGCTACACCTTC. This rearrangement joins TRBV18 to TRBJ1-2; 7 bases line up with TRBD1. In germline, CDR1 is KGHSH, CDR2 LQKENI. This CDR3 is 14 amino acids long. V was clipped by 4 bases and J by 4 bases; unmatched bases: 6.

This chain joins TRBV5-1 and TRBJ2-4, with D possibly TRBD1 on 5 matching bases. The germline V gene encodes CDR1 SGHRS and CDR2 YFSETQ. V shed 4 bases and J shed 0 bases, with 11 bases lying between them. This CDR3 spans 15 amino acids. As DNA, the CDR3 is TGCGCCAGCAGCACCACCCAGGGAGCCAAAAACATTCAGTACTTC. Translation gives CASSTTQGAKNIQYF. Combining the CDR3 with reference TRBV5-1 and TRBJ2-4 gives the whole variable domain KAGVTQTPRYLIKTRGQQVTLSCSPISGHRSVSWYQQTPGQGLQFLFEYFSETQRNKGNFPGRFSGRQFSNSRSEMNVSTLELGDSALYLCASSTTQGAKNIQYFGAGTRLSVL.

The chain couples TRBV27 to TRBJ2-2, with no clear D. CDR3 length: 13 residues. V lost 6 bases, J lost 8 bases, and 13 bases lay in between. Looked up from germline, CDR1 is MNHEY and CDR2 is SMNVEV (reference sequence). The CDR3 DNA sequence: TGTGCCAGCAGACTAACCCCTAGGGGGGAGCTGTTTTTT. The encoded protein is CASRLTPRGELFF.

This rearrangement joins TRBV7-9 to TRBJ2-3, with 7 bases that match TRBD1. The germline V gene encodes CDR1 SEHNR and CDR2 FQNEAQ (reference sequence). This CDR3 region has 14 residues. V gave up 4 bases and J gave up 6 bases; unmatched junction bases: 7. The CDR3 DNA is TGTGCCAGCAGCTCCCGACAGGGAAGGGATACGCAGTATTTT. Translating gives CASSSRQGRDTQYF.

The V gene is TRBV11-2, the J gene TRBJ1-5; D gene unclear. The germline V gene has CDR1 SGHAT and CDR2 FQNNGV. This CDR3 has 15 amino acids. Trimming removed 4 bases from V and 1 base from J, with 11 bases in between. CDR3: CASSSDYTSNQPQHF. The CDR3 DNA reads TGTGCCAGCAGCTCCGATTACACGAGCAATCAGCCCCAGCATTTT.

This clone has only one observation. The chain couples TRBV11-2 to TRBJ2-7; 12 nucleotides line up with TRBD2. Germline V gene lookup returns CDR1 SGHAT and CDR2 FQNNGV. V was pared by 2 bases and J by 2 bases, with 4 bases of the junction left unmatched. The CDR3 extends over 16 amino acids. In DNA, the CDR3 is TGTGCCAGCAGCTTACAGACTAGCGGGAGAGCCTACGAGCAGTACTTC. It translates to CASSLQTSGRAYEQYF.

The rearrangement joins TRBV7-2 to TRBJ2-7, with D hard to call. Germline-derived CDR1 and CDR2 are SGHTA and FQGNSA. The CDR3 length is 13 residues. Trimming cost V 2 bases and J 0 bases, with 5 bases left between them. CDR3 sequence reads: CASSLRFSYEQYF. CDR3 bases: TGTGCCAGCAGCTTACGGTTCTCCTACGAGCAGTACTTC. Together with reference TRBV7-2 and TRBJ2-7, the CDR3 gives the full variable domain: GAGVSQSPSNKVTEKGKDVELRCDPISGHTALYWYRQSLGQGLEFLIYFQGNSAPDKSGLPSDRFSAERTGGSVSTLTIQRTQQEDSAVYLCASSLRFSYEQYFGPGTRLTVT.

This clone occurred a few times. An end of the junction does not agree with germline; a read error may underlie this. The chain links TRBV7-9 to TRBJ2-7; D not resolved. The CDR3 sequence is 12 residues long. Germline CDR1 SEHNR, CDR2 FQNEAQ (reference sequence). In DNA, the CDR3 is TGTGCCAGCAGCTTAGATACCAAGCCAAGTGACTTC. As protein: CASSLDTKPSDF. Using reference TRBV7-9 and TRBJ2-7 for the parts outside the CDR3, the full variable domain is DTGVSQNPRHKITKRGQNVTFRCDPISEHNRLYWYRQTLGQGPEFLTYFQNEAQLEKSRLLSDRFSAERPKGSFSTLEIQRTEQGDSAMYLCASSLDTKPSDFGPGTRLTVT.

The genes are TRBV10-1 and TRBJ1-2; the D is unclear. Trimming removed 4 bases at V and 7 bases at J, with 7 bases between. CDR1 is WNHNN and CDR2 is SYGVQD in the germline V gene (reference sequence). The CDR3 is 11 amino acids. As DNA, the CDR3 is TGCGCCAGCAGTGCCGGGTCTGGCTACACCTTC. Its protein is CASSAGSGYTF.

The chain is built from TRBV28 and TRBJ1-6, with 7 positions matching TRBD1. V lost 1 base and J lost 7; bases outside the gene matches: 4. The germline gives CDR1 MDHEN, CDR2 SYDVKM. The CDR3 loop spans 15 amino acids. CDR3: CASSLLGTENSPLHF. The CDR3 nucleotides read TGTGCCAGCAGTTTATTAGGGACAGAAAATTCACCCCTCCACTTT.

The J gene is TRBJ2-1, the V gene TRBV6-4, with TRBD1 identical over 10 bases. This CDR3 comprises 16 residues. With 4 bases clipped from V and 5 bases from J, the junction kept 8 bases outside the gene matches. Germline loops: CDR1 MRHNA, CDR2 SNTAGT. CDR3 amino acids: CASSVVGTGVHNEQFF. For the CDR3, the DNA is TGTGCCAGCAGTGTTGTCGGGACAGGGGTACACAATGAGCAGTTCTTC.

The chain employs TRBV9 and TRBJ2-3, with D perhaps TRBD2 (5 bases). V lost 4 bases to trimming and J lost 3 bases, with 15 bases between them. CDR3 size: 15 residues. CDR1 and CDR2 from the germline V gene are SGDLS and YYNGEE. The DNA for the CDR3 is TGTGCCAGCAGCCAGTTTGGGATAGCGACAGATACGCAGTATTTT. The encoded protein is CASSQFGIATDTQYF.

This clone showed up just once. V gene TRBV5-1 combines with J gene TRBJ1-1; D unclear. The V end lost 7 bases, the J end lost 3 bases, and 19 bases lay between the germline ends. CDR1 is SGHRS, CDR2 YFSETQ, per germline. The CDR3 is made up of 15 amino acids. CDR3 in DNA: TGCGCCAGCGCCAAGAGGGCAGACCGGGACACTGAAGCTTTCTTT. Translated: CASAKRADRDTEAFF.

The chain combines TRBV30 with TRBJ2-1, with TRBD2 matching 11 bases. The V gene end was trimmed by 2 bases and the J gene end by 8 bases; junction bases not matched to a gene: 5. CDR1 and CDR2 from the germline V gene are GTSNPN and SVGIG (reference sequence). This CDR3 spans 14 amino acids. Here the CDR3 DNA reads TGTGCCTGGAGTAGACTAGCGGGACTGGATGAGCAGTTCTTC. Residues: CAWSRLAGLDEQFF.

The chain links TRBV4-1 to TRBJ1-2; D may be TRBD1 (6 bases). Between the trimmed V and J ends, which lost 2 bases and 4 bases, there was a span of 14 bases. This CDR3 has 15 amino acids. Germline V lookup: CDR1 MGHRA, CDR2 YSYEKL. The CDR3 nucleotides read TGCGCCAGCAGCCAATCAGGGGTTTTGGGCTATGGCTACACCTTC. Protein: CASSQSGVLGYGYTF.

The chain employs TRBV10-3 and TRBJ2-3, with TRBD2 identical over 11 bases. The CDR3 contains 14 residues. Germline CDR1 and CDR2: ENHRY and SYGVKD. The ends lost 7 bases at V and 5 bases at J; junction bases unmatched: 5. DNA of the CDR3: TGTGCCATCAATGTAGCGGGAGGGGAAGATACGCAGTATTTT. Protein sequence: CAINVAGGEDTQYF.

The CDR3 DNA reads as TGTGCCTGGAGTGTAACGGAGAGCGGCTACACCTTC. Its protein is CAWSVTESGYTF. This chain joins TRBV30 and TRBJ1-2, with D uncertain. CDR1 GTSNPN and CDR2 SVGIG come from the germline V gene (reference sequence). The CDR3 runs 12 residues. The V end lost 0 bases, the J end lost 8 bases, and 10 bases lay between the germline ends.